The next 6 T cell receptor beta chains were all read from a single sample in a study of blood T cell repertoires in COVID-19. Using immunoSEQ multiplex PCR, the repertoire was profiled, and TCRdb retains in-frame clones only, with some absent. In the table there are 87,000 or so clones, over 80% of which are singletons. Sequenced: peripheral blood. All receptors come from a man older than 75 with acute or convalescent COVID-19.

The chain employs TRBV27 and TRBJ1-4, with 9 nucleotides matching TRBD1. The CDR3 is 16 residues long. Trimming removed 4 bases from V and 6 bases from J; junction bases left unmatched: 9. The germline V gene encodes CDR1 MNHEY and CDR2 SMNVEV (reference sequence). The CDR3: CASSSLTGGWDEKLFF. The CDR3 coding sequence is TGTGCCAGCAGTTCATTAACAGGGGGCTGGGATGAAAAACTGTTTTTT.

This sequence joins TRBV13 and TRBJ2-1, with D maybe TRBD1 (6 bases). Between the trimmed V and J ends, which lost 0 bases and 6 bases, there was a span of 21 bases. From germline, CDR1 is PRHDT and CDR2 FYEKMQ (reference sequence). The CDR3 consists of 18 residues. The CDR3 sequence: CASSLGAWTDSYTNEQFF. The DNA of the CDR3 is TGTGCCAGCAGCTTAGGGGCCTGGACAGACTCTTATACCAATGAGCAGTTCTTC.

Only a few counts were recorded for this clone. Other DNA sequences in this specimen translate into the identical CDR3. The chain is built from TRBV18 and TRBJ1-2, with D possibly TRBD1 on 6 matching bases. V was trimmed by 0 bases and J by 5 bases, leaving 10 bases between them. The CDR3 sequence is 14 residues long. CDR1 and CDR2 from the germline V gene are KGHSH and LQKENI. The CDR3 is CASSPPDRLYGYTF. CDR3 sequence (DNA): TGTGCCAGCTCACCACCCGACAGGTTGTATGGCTACACCTTC.

The rearrangement uses TRBV2 and TRBJ2-2; TRBD1 aligns across 8 bases. Germline CDR1 reads SNHLY; CDR2 reads FYNNEI. V was clipped by 4 bases and J by 6 bases; unmatched bases: 7. This CDR3 has 15 amino acids. The CDR3 sequence: CASSGDRGIAGELFF. CDR3 sequence (DNA): TGTGCCAGCAGTGGTGACAGGGGAATAGCCGGGGAGCTGTTTTTT.

This chain links TRBV28 with TRBJ1-1, with unresolved D. CDR1 MDHEN and CDR2 SYDVKM come from the germline V gene. Deletions cut 1 base from V and 5 bases from J, with 17 bases between. This CDR3 spans 16 amino acids. The CDR3 loop reads CASSLFPFLSGTEAFF. In nucleotides, the CDR3 is TGTGCCAGCAGTTTATTCCCCTTTTTATCGGGTACTGAAGCTTTCTTT. The full variable domain, rest sourced from reference TRBV28 and TRBJ1-1, is DVKVTQSSRYLVKRTGEKVFLECVQDMDHENMFWYRQDPGLGLRLIYFSYDVKMKEKGDIPEGYSVSREKKERFSLILESASTNQTSMYLCASSLFPFLSGTEAFFGQGTRLTVV.

The rearrangement joins TRBV7-2 to TRBJ1-1; D might be TRBD1 (5 bases). With 5 bases removed from V and 1 base from J, the gap between germline ends came to 14 bases. Germline-derived CDR1 and CDR2 are SGHTA and FQGNSA. The CDR3 has 15 amino acids. CDR3 sequence (DNA): TGTGCCAGCAGCCCGCGGACACTGGGGAACACTGAAGCTTTCTTT. Its protein is CASSPRTLGNTEAFF. The variable domain in full, with the rest retrieved from reference TRBV7-2 and TRBJ1-1, is GAGVSQSPSNKVTEKGKDVELRCDPISGHTALYWYRQSLGQGLEFLIYFQGNSAPDKSGLPSDRFSAERTGGSVSTLTIQRTQQEDSAVYLCASSPRTLGNTEAFFGQGTRLTVV.